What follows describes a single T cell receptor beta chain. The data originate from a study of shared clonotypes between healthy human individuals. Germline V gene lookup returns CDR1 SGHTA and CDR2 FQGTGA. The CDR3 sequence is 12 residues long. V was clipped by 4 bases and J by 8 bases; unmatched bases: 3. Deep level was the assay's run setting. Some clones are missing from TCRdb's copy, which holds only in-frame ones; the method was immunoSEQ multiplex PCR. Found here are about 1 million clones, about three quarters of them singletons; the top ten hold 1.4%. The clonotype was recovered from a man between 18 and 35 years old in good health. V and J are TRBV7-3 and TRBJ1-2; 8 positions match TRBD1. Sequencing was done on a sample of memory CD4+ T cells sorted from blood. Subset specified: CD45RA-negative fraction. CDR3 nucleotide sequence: TGTGCCAGCAGCTCGGACAGGGTAGGCTACACCTTC. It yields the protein CASSSDRVGYTF.